A selection of T cell receptor beta chains follows, all from one sample in a study of blood T cell repertoires in COVID-19. TCRdb's copy holds only in-frame clones and misses some; the assay was immunoSEQ multiplex PCR. The repertoire holds approximately 150,000 clones, around 85% seen once, with approximately 10% in the top ten. What was sequenced was peripheral blood. The receptors come from a man aged 55 to 70 with active or convalescent COVID-19. The CDR3 runs from the conserved cysteine through the conserved F or W. A D gene is named only where the DNA matches it firmly. Rows may omit the clone size; those that give it use once, few, many or a size class.

TRBD1 | NA | TRBJ1-3 | TRBV30 | CAWSVLAGQRTGNTIYF | TGTGCCTGGAGTGTACTGGCGGGACAGCGAACTGGAAACACCATATATTTT
NA | NA | TRBJ2-5 | TRBV6-5 | CASRLLTGTETQYF | TGTGCCAGCAGACTATTAACAGGGACAGAGACCCAGTACTTC
NA | NA | TRBJ2-7 | TRBV5-4 | CASSPGGTVYEQYF | TGTGCCAGCAGTCCGGGGGGGACAGTTTACGAGCAGTACTTC
NA | NA | TRBJ2-3 | TRBV6-5 | CASSYRTTSTDTQYF | TGTGCCAGCAGTTACCGGACTACTAGCACAGATACGCAGTATTTT
TRBD1 | NA | TRBJ2-3 | TRBV29-1 | CSVEGDRGDTQYF | TGCAGCGTTGAAGGGGACAGGGGAGATACGCAGTATTTT
TRBD1 | NA | TRBJ1-2 | TRBV6-5 | CASSRQGTNYGYTF | TGTGCCAGCAGCCGACAGGGAACGAACTATGGCTACACCTTC
TRBD2 | NA | TRBJ2-2 | TRBV11-2 | CASLRRASGGTGELFF | TGTGCCAGCTTGAGAAGGGCTAGCGGGGGCACCGGGGAGCTGTTTTTT
NA | NA | TRBJ2-7 | TRBV19 | CASSIGTGGGIYEQYF | TGTGCCAGTAGTATCGGAACTGGTGGAGGCATCTACGAGCAGTACTTC
NA | many | TRBJ2-3 | TRBV5-8 | CASSHGTEADTQYF | TGTGCCAGCAGCCACGGGACTGAGGCAGATACGCAGTATTTT
TRBD2 | NA | TRBJ2-2 | TRBV14 | CASSLQAGSTGELFF | TGTGCCAGCAGCCTTCAAGCGGGGTCCACCGGGGAGCTGTTTTTT
NA | NA | TRBJ1-5 | TRBV28 | CASDQTTHSQRQHF | TGTGCCAGCGACCAAACTACTCACTCTCAGCGCCAGCATTTT
NA | NA | TRBJ2-5 | TRBV29-1 | CSVDSLQETQYF | TGCAGCGTGGACAGCCTCCAAGAGACCCAGTACTTC
TRBD1 | NA | TRBJ2-7 | TRBV28 | CASSPPPGQGTEQYF | TGTGCCAGCAGTCCGCCCCCGGGACAGGGCACCGAGCAGTACTTC
NA | NA | TRBJ1-2 | TRBV5-6 | CASSQGTLTYGYTF | TGTGCCAGCAGCCAGGGGACACTTACGTATGGCTACACCTTC
NA | medium-sized | TRBJ2-7 | TRBV19 | CASQLSGTGSYEQYF | TGTGCCAGTCAACTCTCCGGGACTGGATCCTACGAGCAGTACTTC
TRBD1 | NA | TRBJ2-1 | TRBV5-1 | CASSDRTYNEQFF | TGCGCCAGTTCGGACAGGACGTACAATGAGCAGTTCTTC
TRBD1 | once | TRBJ2-5 | TRBV7-2 | CASSVGQGQETQYF | TGTGCCAGCAGCGTTGGACAGGGACAAGAGACCCAGTACTTC
NA | NA | TRBJ1-1 | TRBV3-1/TRBV3-2 | CASSQGWRTGEAFF | TGTGCCAGCAGCCAAGGGTGGCGAACGGGTGAAGCTTTCTTT
NA | NA | TRBJ2-3 | TRBV18 | CASAGTSVTDTQYF | TGTGCCAGCGCCGGGACTTCCGTGACAGATACGCAGTATTTT
TRBD1 | NA | TRBJ2-5 | TRBV27 | CASRIQGAGETQYF | TGTGCCAGCAGGATTCAGGGGGCCGGGGAGACCCAGTACTTC
TRBD1 | NA | TRBJ2-7 | TRBV18 | CASSPGQGSSYEQYF | TGTGCCAGCTCACCGGGACAGGGAAGCTCCTACGAGCAGTACTTC
NA | NA | TRBJ2-2 | TRBV4-2 | CASSLLPGVNTGELFF | TGTGCCAGCAGCCTCCTTCCAGGTGTCAACACCGGGGAGCTGTTTTTT
TRBD1 | NA | TRBJ1-1 | TRBV7-3 | CASSQDRVGTEAFF | TGTGCCAGCAGCCAGGACAGGGTCGGCACTGAAGCTTTCTTT
NA | NA | TRBJ2-7 | TRBV29-1 | CSVPDPRGVVYEQYF | TGCAGCGTTCCGGACCCCAGGGGGGTGGTCTACGAGCAGTACTTC
TRBD1 | NA | TRBJ2-2 | TRBV5-1 | CASSRDRESGELFF | TGCGCCAGCAGCCGGGACAGGGAGAGTGGGGAGCTGTTTTTT